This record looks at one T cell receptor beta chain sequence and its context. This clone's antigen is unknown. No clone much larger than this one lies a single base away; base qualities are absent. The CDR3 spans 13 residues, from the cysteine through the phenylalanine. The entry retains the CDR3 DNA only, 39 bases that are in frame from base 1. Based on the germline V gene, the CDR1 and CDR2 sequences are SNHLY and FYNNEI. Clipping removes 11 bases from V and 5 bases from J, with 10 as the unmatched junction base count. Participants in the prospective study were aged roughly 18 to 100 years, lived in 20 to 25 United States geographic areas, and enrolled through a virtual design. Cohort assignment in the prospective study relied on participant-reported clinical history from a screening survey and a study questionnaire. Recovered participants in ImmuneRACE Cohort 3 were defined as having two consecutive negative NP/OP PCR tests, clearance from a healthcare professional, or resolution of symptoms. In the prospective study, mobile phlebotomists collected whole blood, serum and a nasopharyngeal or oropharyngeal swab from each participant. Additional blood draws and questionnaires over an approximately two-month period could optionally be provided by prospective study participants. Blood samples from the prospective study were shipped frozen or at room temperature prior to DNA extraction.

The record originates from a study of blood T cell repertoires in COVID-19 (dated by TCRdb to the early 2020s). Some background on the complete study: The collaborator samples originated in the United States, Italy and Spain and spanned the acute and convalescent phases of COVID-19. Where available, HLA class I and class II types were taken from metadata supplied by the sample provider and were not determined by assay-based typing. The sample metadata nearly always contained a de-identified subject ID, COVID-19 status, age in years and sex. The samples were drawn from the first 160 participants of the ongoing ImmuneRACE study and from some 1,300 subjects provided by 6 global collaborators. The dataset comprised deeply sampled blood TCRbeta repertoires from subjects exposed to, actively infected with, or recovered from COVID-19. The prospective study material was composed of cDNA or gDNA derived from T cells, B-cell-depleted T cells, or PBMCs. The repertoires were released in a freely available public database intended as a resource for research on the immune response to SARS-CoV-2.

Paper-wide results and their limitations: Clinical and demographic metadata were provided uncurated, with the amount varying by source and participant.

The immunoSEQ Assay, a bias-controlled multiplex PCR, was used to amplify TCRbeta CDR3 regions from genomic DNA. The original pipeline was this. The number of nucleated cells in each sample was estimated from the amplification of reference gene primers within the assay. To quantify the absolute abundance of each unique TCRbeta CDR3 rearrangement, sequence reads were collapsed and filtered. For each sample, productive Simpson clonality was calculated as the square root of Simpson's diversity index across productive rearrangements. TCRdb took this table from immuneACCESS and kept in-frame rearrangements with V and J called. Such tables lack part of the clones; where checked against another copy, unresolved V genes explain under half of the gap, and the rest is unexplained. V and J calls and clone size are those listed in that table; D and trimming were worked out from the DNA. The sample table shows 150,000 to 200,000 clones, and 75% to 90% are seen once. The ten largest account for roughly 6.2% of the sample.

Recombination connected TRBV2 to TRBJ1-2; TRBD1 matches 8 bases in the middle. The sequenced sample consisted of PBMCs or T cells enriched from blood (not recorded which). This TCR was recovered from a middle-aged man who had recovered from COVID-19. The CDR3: CAGKDRVSYGYTF. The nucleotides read TGTGCCGGAAAGGACAGGGTGTCTTATGGCTACACCTTC.